These 9 T cell receptor beta chains were all obtained from the same sample, sequenced in a study of Ad26.COV2.S vaccination and SARS-CoV-2 variants. Treatment meaning: about 20 received Ad26.COV2.S at low or high dose, single or two shots; five or six received placebo; per-sample allocation not given. Sampling occurred on day 63 after the first vaccine or placebo injection. Some clones are missing from TCRdb's copy, which holds only in-frame ones; the method was immunoSEQ multiplex PCR. The sample holds about 330,000 clones, around 90% seen once. The material was peripheral blood, obtained in a trial of Ad26.COV2.S vaccine versus placebo. These receptors were obtained from a person between 18 and 65 years old who received the Ad26.COV2.S COVID-19 vaccine or a placebo.

The V call is TRBV5-1, the J call TRBJ1-1; the match to TRBD1 covers 7 bases. The CDR3 consists of 14 residues. Trimming cost V 7 bases and J 3 bases; bases outside gene matches: 9. Germline values: CDR1 SGHRS, CDR2 YFSETQ. The CDR3: CASANAGGYTEAFF. The CDR3 DNA sequence: TGCGCCAGCGCCAACGCAGGGGGGTACACTGAAGCTTTCTTT.

The genes are TRBV5-1 and TRBJ1-1, with 8 bases matching TRBD1. Germline loops: CDR1 SGHRS, CDR2 YFSETQ. The CDR3 is 15 amino acids. The V segment lost 5 bases and the J segment 4 bases; nucleotides outside the gene matches: 10. Written as DNA, the CDR3 is TGCGCCAGCAGTTCCGATCCGGGACAGGCCACTGAAGCTTTCTTT. This codes for CASSSDPGQATEAFF.

The chain combines TRBV10-3 with TRBJ1-2; D might be TRBD1 (5 bases). CDR3 length: 14 residues. Germline-derived CDR1 and CDR2 are ENHRY and SYGVKD. The V end was cut by 0 bases, the J end by 4 bases, with 9 bases between. The CDR3 sequence: CAISESGQIYGYTF. The CDR3 bases are TGTGCCATCAGTGAGTCGGGGCAGATCTATGGCTACACCTTC.

The chain combines TRBV19 with TRBJ1-5, with a possible D match to TRBD1 (5 bases). V was trimmed by 3 bases and J by 5 bases, leaving 11 bases between them. Germline V lookup: CDR1 LNHDA, CDR2 SQIVND (reference sequence). This CDR3 has 14 amino acids. CDR3 sequence (DNA): TGTGCCAGTAGTATTCTTGGGGGACATCAGCCCCAGCATTTT. This codes for CASSILGGHQPQHF.

V gene TRBV29-1 combines with J gene TRBJ1-1; D not certain. Trimming removed 3 bases from V and 3 bases from J, with 14 bases in between. The CDR3 has 14 residues. Germline V lookup: CDR1 SQVTM, CDR2 ANQGSEA. DNA for the CDR3: TGCAGCGTTGACACAGAGTTTGTCGACACTGAAGCTTTCTTT. Protein product: CSVDTEFVDTEAFF.

The V call is TRBV14, the J call TRBJ2-1, with D unresolved. V gave up 0 bases and J gave up 1 base, with 7 bases separating them. The CDR3 covers 15 residues. From germline, CDR1 is SGHDN and CDR2 FVKESK. The DNA for the CDR3 is TGTGCCAGCAGCCAAGATCTCGGTTCCTACAATGAGCAGTTCTTC. Protein: CASSQDLGSYNEQFF. The full variable domain, its missing parts supplied by reference TRBV14 and TRBJ2-1, is EAGVTQFPSHSVIEKGQTVTLRCDPISGHDNLYWYRRVMGKEIKFLLHFVKESKQDESGMPNNRFLAERTGGTYSTLKVQPAELEDSGVYFCASSQDLGSYNEQFFGPGTRLTVL.

This clone was seen once. This chain joins TRBV4-2 and TRBJ2-1; D is uncertain. Trimming removed 3 bases at V and 14 bases at J, with 20 bases between. Looked up from germline, CDR1 is LGHNA and CDR2 is YNFKEQ. The CDR3 contains 14 residues. The CDR3 DNA reads TGTGCCAGCAGCCACAGAAAAATTTGGGCCCCGGAGTTCTTC. It codes for CASSHRKIWAPEFF.

This rearrangement joins TRBV6-4 to TRBJ2-1, with 10 bases that match TRBD2. The CDR3 extends over 17 amino acids. The germline V gene has CDR1 MRHNA and CDR2 SNTAGT. Trimming cost V 3 bases and J 7 bases; bases outside gene matches: 12. Here the CDR3 reads CASSEAVTSGPMNEQFF. The CDR3 nucleotides read TGTGCCAGCAGTGAGGCCGTGACTAGCGGGCCCATGAATGAGCAGTTCTTC.

The chain recombines TRBV30 with TRBJ2-5, with 9 bases fitting TRBD1. V gave up 1 base and J gave up 0 bases; unmatched junction bases: 6. This CDR3 region has 16 residues. The V gene's germline CDR1 is GTSNPN and CDR2 SVGIG (reference sequence). Written as DNA, the CDR3 is TGTGCCTGGAGTGACCCCGGACAGGGGAACCAAGAGACCCAGTACTTC. Amino acid sequence: CAWSDPGQGNQETQYF.